This T cell receptor (beta chain) is drawn from a study of shared clonotypes between healthy human individuals. Study-wide points: Naive subsets generally had larger estimated richness than memory subsets.

This clone was seen more than once but under ten times. Antigen unknown. Germline loops: CDR1 MDHEN, CDR2 SYDVKM. The CDR3 covers 15 residues. V lost 6 bases to trimming and J lost 0 bases; unmatched junction nucleotides: 3. Assay used: immunoSEQ multiplex PCR; TCRdb lists only in-frame clones, some missing. Of 600,000 to 750,000 clones in the sample, 72% are singletons; the top ten hold roughly 1.8%. The origin of this receptor is a woman aged 25 to 45 in good health. The sequenced material came from memory CD4+ T cells sorted from blood. The subset was: CD45RA-negative fraction. The V gene is TRBV28, the J gene TRBJ2-1; 9 bases match TRBD2. DNA for the CDR3: TGTGCCAGCAGGCTAGCGGGGCGCTCCTACAATGAGCAGTTCTTC. Its protein is CASRLAGRSYNEQFF.